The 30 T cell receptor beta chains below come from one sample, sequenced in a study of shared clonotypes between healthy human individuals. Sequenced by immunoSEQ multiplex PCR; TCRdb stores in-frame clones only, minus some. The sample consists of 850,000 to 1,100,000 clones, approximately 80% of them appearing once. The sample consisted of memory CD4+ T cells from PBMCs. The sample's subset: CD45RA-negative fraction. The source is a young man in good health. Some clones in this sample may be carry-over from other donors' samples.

The CDR3 sequence: CASSQDLRGYEQYF. The CDR3 DNA reads TGCGCCAGCAGCCAAGATTTACGTGGCTACGAGCAGTACTTC. The chain employs TRBV4-3 and TRBJ2-7; D unresolved. The CDR3 has 14 amino acids. Trimming cost V 0 bases and J 3 bases, with 9 bases left between them. Germline values: CDR1 LGHNA, CDR2 YSLEER.

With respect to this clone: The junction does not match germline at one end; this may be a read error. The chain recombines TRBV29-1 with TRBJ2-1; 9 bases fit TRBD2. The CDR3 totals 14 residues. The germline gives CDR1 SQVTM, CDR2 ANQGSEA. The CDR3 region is CSVEAGGSYNEQFF. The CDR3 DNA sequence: TGCAGCGTGGAAGCGGGGGGCTCCTACAATGAGCAGTTCTTC.

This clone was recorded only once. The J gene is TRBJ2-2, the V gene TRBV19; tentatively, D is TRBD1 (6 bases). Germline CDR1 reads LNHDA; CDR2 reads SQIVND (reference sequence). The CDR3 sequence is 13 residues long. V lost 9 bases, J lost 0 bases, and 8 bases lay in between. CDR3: CASRQANTGELFF. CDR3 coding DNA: TGTGCCAGCAGACAGGCGAACACCGGGGAGCTGTTTTTT.

The chain's CDR3 is CASSQGTGTGIQPQHF. The CDR3 nucleotides read TGCGCCAGCAGCCAAGGCACCGGGACAGGGATCCAGCCCCAGCATTTT. This chain links TRBV4-1 with TRBJ1-5; 9 bases match TRBD1. The V and J ends lost 1 base and 7 bases, in that order; junction bases with no gene match: 8. The CDR3 totals 16 residues. The germline V gene encodes CDR1 MGHRA and CDR2 YSYEKL.

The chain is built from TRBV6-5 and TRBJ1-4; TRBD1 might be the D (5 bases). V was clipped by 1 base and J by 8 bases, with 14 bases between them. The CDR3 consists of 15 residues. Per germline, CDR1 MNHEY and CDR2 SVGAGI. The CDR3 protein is CASSYYGALGEKLFF. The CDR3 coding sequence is TGTGCCAGCAGTTACTACGGGGCCTTAGGAGAAAAACTGTTTTTT.

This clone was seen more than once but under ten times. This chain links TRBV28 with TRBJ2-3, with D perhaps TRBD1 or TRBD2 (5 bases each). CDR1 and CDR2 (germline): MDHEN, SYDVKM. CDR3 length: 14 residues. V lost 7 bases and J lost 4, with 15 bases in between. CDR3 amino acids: CASKQGRGPDTQYF. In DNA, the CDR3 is TGTGCCAGCAAGCAGGGTCGGGGTCCAGATACGCAGTATTTT.

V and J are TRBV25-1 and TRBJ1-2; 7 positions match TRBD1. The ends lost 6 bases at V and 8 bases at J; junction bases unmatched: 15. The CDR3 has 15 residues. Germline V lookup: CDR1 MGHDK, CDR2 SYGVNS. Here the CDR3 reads CASRSEGAGARGYTF. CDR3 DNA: TGTGCCAGCAGGTCTGAGGGGGCAGGGGCACGAGGCTACACCTTC.

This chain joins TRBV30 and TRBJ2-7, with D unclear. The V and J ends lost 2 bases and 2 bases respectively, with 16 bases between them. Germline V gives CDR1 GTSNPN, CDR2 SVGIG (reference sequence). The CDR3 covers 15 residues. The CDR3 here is CAWSTPDRATYEQYF. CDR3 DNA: TGTGCCTGGAGTACTCCCGACCGGGCCACCTACGAGCAGTACTTC. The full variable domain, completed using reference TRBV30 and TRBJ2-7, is SQTIHQWPATLVQPVGSPLSLECTVEGTSNPNLYWYRQAAGRGLQLLFYSVGIGQISSEVPQNLSASRPQDRQFILSSKKLLLSDSGFYLCAWSTPDRATYEQYFGPGTRLTVT.

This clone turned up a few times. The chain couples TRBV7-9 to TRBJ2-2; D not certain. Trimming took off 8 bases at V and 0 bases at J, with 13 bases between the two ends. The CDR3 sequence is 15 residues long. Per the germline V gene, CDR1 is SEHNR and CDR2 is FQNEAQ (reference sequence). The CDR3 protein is CASFFGQANTGELFF. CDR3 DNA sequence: TGTGCCAGCTTCTTTGGCCAGGCGAACACCGGGGAGCTGTTTTTT.

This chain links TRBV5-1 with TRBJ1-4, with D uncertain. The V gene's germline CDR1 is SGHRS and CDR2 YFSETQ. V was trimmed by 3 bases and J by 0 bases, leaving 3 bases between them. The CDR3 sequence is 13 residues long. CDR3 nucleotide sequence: TGCGCCAGCAGCTATGCAACTAATGAAAAACTGTTTTTT. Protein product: CASSYATNEKLFF.

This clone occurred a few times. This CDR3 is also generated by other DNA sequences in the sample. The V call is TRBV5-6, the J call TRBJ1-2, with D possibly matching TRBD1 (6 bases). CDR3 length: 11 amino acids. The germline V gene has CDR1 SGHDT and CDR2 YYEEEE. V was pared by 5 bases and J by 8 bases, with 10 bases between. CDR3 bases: TGTGCCAGCAGTCTGGGGGGCGGCTACACCTTC. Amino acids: CASSLGGGYTF.

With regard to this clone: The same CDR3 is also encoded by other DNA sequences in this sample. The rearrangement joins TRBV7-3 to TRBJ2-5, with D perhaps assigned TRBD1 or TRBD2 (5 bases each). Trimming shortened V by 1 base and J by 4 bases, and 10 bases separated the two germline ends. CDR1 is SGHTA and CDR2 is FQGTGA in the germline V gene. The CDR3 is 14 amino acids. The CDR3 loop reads CASSLRSRGETQYF. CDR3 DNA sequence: TGTGCCAGCAGCTTAAGATCGAGGGGAGAGACCCAGTACTTC.

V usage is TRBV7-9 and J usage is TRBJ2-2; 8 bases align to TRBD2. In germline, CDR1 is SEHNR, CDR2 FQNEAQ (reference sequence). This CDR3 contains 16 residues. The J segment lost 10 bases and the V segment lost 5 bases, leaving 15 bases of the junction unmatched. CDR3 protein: CASSPGREGALTELFF. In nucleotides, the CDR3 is TGTGCCAGCAGCCCCGGGAGGGAGGGCGCCCTTACGGAGCTGTTTTTT.

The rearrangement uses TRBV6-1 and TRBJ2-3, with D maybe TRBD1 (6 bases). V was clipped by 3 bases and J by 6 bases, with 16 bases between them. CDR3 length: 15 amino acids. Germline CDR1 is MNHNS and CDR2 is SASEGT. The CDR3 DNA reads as TGTGCCAGCAGTGATTTCCTCGACCAGGGGGATACGCAGTATTTT. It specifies CASSDFLDQGDTQYF.

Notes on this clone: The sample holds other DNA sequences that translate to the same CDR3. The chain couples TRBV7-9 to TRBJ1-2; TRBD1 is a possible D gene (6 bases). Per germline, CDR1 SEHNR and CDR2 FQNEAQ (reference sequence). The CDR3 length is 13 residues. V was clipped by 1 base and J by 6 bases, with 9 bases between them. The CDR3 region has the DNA TGTGCCAGCAGCTTAGTCCAGGGGAATGGCTACACCTTC. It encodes CASSLVQGNGYTF.

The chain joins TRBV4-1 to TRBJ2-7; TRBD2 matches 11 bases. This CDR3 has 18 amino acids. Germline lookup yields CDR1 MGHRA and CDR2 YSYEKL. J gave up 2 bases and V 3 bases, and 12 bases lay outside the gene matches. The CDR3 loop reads CASSHPKGGTSGAYEQYF. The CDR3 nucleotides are TGCGCCAGCAGCCATCCAAAAGGAGGGACTAGCGGCGCCTACGAGCAGTACTTC.

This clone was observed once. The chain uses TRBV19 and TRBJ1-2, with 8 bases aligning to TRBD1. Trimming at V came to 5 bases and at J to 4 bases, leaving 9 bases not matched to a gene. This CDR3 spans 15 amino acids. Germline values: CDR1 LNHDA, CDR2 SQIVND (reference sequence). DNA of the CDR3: TGTGCCAGTAGTGCCACCGGACAGGGTCCCTATGGCTACACCTTC. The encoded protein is CASSATGQGPYGYTF.

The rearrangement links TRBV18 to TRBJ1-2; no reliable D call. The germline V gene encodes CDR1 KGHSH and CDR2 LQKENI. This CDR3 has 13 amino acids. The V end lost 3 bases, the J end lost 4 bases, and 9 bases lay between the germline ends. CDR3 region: CASSPSSLYGYTF. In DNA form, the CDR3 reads TGTGCCAGCTCACCGTCGTCTCTCTATGGCTACACCTTC. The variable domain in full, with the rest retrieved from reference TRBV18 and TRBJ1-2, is NAGVMQNPRHLVRRRGQEARLRCSPMKGHSHVYWYRQLPEEGLKFMVYLQKENIIDESGMPKERFSAEFPKEGPSILRIQQVVRGDSAAYFCASSPSSLYGYTFGSGTRLTVV.

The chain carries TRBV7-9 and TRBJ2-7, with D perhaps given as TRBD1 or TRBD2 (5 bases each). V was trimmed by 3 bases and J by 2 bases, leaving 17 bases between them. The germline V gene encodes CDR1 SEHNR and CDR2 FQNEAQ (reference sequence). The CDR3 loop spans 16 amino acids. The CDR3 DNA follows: TGTGCCAGCAGCTTCGGCCCGGGACCATCCACCTACGAGCAGTACTTC. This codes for CASSFGPGPSTYEQYF.

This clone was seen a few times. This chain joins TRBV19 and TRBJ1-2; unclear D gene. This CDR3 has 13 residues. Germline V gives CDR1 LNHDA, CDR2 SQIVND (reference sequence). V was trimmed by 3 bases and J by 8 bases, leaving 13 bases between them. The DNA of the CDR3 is TGTGCCAGTAGTATTTCGGGTTTTGGGGGCTACACCTTC. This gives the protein CASSISGFGGYTF.

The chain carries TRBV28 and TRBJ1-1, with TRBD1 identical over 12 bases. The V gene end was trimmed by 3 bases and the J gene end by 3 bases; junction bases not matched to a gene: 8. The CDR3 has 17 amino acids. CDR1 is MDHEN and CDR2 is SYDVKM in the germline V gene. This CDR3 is CASSFRGQGAVDTEAFF. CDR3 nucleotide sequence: TGTGCCAGCAGTTTCCGGGGACAGGGGGCTGTGGACACTGAAGCTTTCTTT.

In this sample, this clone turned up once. CDR3 sequence: CASSESLAGSHQETQYF. CDR3 DNA: TGTGCCAGCAGTGAATCGTTAGCGGGGAGCCACCAAGAGACCCAGTACTTC. J is TRBJ2-5 and V is TRBV2; 8 positions match TRBD2. Germline V CDR1 and CDR2: SNHLY, FYNNEI. Trimming took 2 bases from V and 0 from J; bases not matched to a gene: 8. There are 17 residues in the CDR3.

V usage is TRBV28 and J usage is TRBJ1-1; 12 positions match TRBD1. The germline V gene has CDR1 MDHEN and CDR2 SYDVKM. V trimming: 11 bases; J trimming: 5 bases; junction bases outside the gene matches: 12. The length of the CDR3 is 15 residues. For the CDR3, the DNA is TGTGCCGCAACGGGACAGGGGGCGCCGAGGACTGAAGCTTTCTTT. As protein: CAATGQGAPRTEAFF.

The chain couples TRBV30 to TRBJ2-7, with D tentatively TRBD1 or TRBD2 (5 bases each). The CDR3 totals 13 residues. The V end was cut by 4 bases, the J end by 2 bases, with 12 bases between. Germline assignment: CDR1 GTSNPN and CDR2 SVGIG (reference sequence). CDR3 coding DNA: TGTGCCTGGAATTCGGGGCCAACCTACGAGCAGTACTTC. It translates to CAWNSGPTYEQYF. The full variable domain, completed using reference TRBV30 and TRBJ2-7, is SQTIHQWPATLVQPVGSPLSLECTVEGTSNPNLYWYRQAAGRGLQLLFYSVGIGQISSEVPQNLSASRPQDRQFILSSKKLLLSDSGFYLCAWNSGPTYEQYFGPGTRLTVT.

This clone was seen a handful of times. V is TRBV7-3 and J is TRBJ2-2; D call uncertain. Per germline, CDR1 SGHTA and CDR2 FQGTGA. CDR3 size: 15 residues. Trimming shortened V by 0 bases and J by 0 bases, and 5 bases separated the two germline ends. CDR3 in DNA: TGTGCCAGCAGCTTAACGTCCTCGAACACCGGGGAGCTGTTTTTT. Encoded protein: CASSLTSSNTGELFF.

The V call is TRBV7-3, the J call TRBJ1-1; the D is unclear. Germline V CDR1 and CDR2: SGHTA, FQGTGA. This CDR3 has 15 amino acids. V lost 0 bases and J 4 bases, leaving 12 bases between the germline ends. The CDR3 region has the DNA TGTGCCAGCAGCTTAACTCGGTCGACGACCACTGAAGCTTTCTTT. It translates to CASSLTRSTTTEAFF.

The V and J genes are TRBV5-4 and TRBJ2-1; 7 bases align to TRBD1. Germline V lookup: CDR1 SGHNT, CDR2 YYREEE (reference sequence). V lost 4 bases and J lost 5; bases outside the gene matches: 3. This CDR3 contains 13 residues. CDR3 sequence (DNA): TGTGCCAGCAGCACCGACAGGGACAATGAGCAGTTCTTC. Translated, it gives CASSTDRDNEQFF.

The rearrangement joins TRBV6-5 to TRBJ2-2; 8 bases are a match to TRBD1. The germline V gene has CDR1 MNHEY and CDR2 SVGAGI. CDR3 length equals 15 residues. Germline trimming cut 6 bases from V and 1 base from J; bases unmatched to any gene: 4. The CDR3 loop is CASRWDRKNTGELFF. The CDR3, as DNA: TGTGCCAGCAGGTGGGACAGGAAGAACACCGGGGAGCTGTTTTTT.

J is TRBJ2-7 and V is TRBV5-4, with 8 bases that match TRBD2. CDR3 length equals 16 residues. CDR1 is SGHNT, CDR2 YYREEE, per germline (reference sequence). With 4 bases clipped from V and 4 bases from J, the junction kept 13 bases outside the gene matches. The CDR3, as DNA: TGTGCCAGCAGCAACACGAAACTGCGGGAGGAATACGAGCAGTACTTC. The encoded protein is CASSNTKLREEYEQYF.

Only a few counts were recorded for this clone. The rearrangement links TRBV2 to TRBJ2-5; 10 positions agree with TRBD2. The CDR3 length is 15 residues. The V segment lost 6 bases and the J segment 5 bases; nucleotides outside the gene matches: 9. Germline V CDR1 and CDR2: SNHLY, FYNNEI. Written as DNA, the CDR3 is TGTGCCAGCAGAGAAAGCGGGAGGGCCAGTGAGACCCAGTACTTC. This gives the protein CASRESGRASETQYF. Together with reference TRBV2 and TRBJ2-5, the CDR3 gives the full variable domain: EPEVTQTPSHQVTQMGQEVILRCVPISNHLYFYWYRQILGQKVEFLVSFYNNEISEKSEIFDDQFSVERPDGSNFTLKIRSTKLEDSAMYFCASRESGRASETQYFGPGTRLLVL.